The clone carrying this T cell receptor (beta chain) was counted once. The data belong to a study of OX40 agonist ivuxolimab in advanced cancers. The assay was immunoSEQ multiplex PCR, and TCRdb's table has in-frame clones only and misses some. The sample carries about 90,000 clones, roughly nine tenths recorded once. The CDR3 is 14 residues long. The germline CDR1 and CDR2 sequences are SNHLY and FYNNEI. Deletions cut 4 bases from V and 5 bases from J, with 14 bases between. The receptor's source is an adult with an advanced solid tumor such as melanoma, head and neck, liver or kidney cancer. The source was CD4+ or CD8+ T cells sorted from blood, collected in a trial of the OX40 agonist ivuxolimab. The rearrangement uses TRBV2 and TRBJ1-1; D remains unclear. CDR3 coding DNA: TGTGCCAGCAGTGGGGTAGGAGGGTCGACTGAAGCTTTCTTT. Translating it yields CASSGVGGSTEAFF.